Below are 6 T cell receptor beta chains sequenced from a single sample in a study of shared clonotypes between healthy human individuals. Repertoires were generated with immunoSEQ multiplex PCR, while TCRdb's copy carries only in-frame clones and drops some. This sample yields millions of clones, of which over 90% are seen a single time; 0.35% to 0.45% belongs to the top ten. What was sequenced was naive CD4+ T cells from PBMCs. As to subset: CD45RA+ positively selected. Receptor source: a young man in good health. Some clones in this sample may be carry-over from other donors' samples.

CDR3: CASSRGAGGESPQFF. In nucleotides, the CDR3 is TGTGCCAGCTCACGGGGTGCGGGAGGGGAGTCTCCGCAGTTCTTC. The rearrangement uses TRBV18 and TRBJ2-1, with TRBD2 matching 9 bases. Looked up from germline, CDR1 is KGHSH and CDR2 is LQKENI. The CDR3 totals 15 residues. The V segment lost 4 bases and the J segment 12 bases; nucleotides outside the gene matches: 13.

The J gene is TRBJ2-3, the V gene TRBV7-2; D possibly corresponds to TRBD1 (5 bases). The germline V and J ends were trimmed by 2 bases and 6 bases, with 12 bases remaining between them. The CDR3 is 14 amino acids. Germline V gene data show CDR1 as SGHTA and CDR2 as FQGNSA. CDR3 nucleotide sequence: TGTGCCAGCAGCTTATGGCAGGGAACGGATACGCAGTATTTT. The encoded protein is CASSLWQGTDTQYF. The full variable domain, in which reference TRBV7-2 and TRBJ2-3 provide the parts outside the CDR3, is GAGVSQSPSNKVTEKGKDVELRCDPISGHTALYWYRQSLGQGLEFLIYFQGNSAPDKSGLPSDRFSAERTGGSVSTLTIQRTQQEDSAVYLCASSLWQGTDTQYFGPGTRLTVL.

The genes are TRBV5-1 and TRBJ1-1, with unresolved D. CDR1 is SGHRS, CDR2 YFSETQ, per germline. The V and J ends lost 5 bases and 0 bases respectively, with 11 bases between them. The CDR3 length is 14 residues. This CDR3 reads CASSKDYMNTEAFF. The CDR3 bases are TGCGCCAGCAGTAAAGATTACATGAACACTGAAGCTTTCTTT.

The CDR3 nucleotides are TGTGCCAGCAGTCCCCGGACAGGGGGGCGCGAGCAGTACTTC. It translates to CASSPRTGGREQYF. The rearrangement uses TRBV27 and TRBJ2-7, with 10 bases that match TRBD1. The CDR3 contains 14 residues. The V gene end was trimmed by 5 bases and the J gene end by 6 bases; junction bases not matched to a gene: 7. Germline V gives CDR1 MNHEY, CDR2 SMNVEV (reference sequence).

The CDR3: CASSSPDSYLKLFF. Written as DNA, the CDR3 is TGTGCCAGCAGTTCTCCCGACAGTTACCTCAAACTGTTTTTT. The chain employs TRBV28 and TRBJ1-4; D is possibly TRBD1 (5 bases). CDR1 and CDR2 from the germline V gene are MDHEN and SYDVKM. The CDR3 spans 14 residues. V was shortened by 4 bases and J by 11 bases, with 17 bases between the two germline ends.

The gene calls are TRBV7-9 and TRBJ2-5; no firm D call. Deletions cut 3 bases from V and 3 bases from J, with 11 bases between. The CDR3 totals 14 residues. CDR1 SEHNR and CDR2 FQNEAQ come from the germline V gene (reference sequence). In DNA, the CDR3 is TGTGCCAGCAGCTTGACCCTGGGAAAAGAGACCCAGTACTTC. Protein product: CASSLTLGKETQYF. Supplemented by reference TRBV7-9 and TRBJ2-5, the full variable domain reads DTGVSQNPRHKITKRGQNVTFRCDPISEHNRLYWYRQTLGQGPEFLTYFQNEAQLEKSRLLSDRFSAERPKGSFSTLEIQRTEQGDSAMYLCASSLTLGKETQYFGPGTRLLVL.